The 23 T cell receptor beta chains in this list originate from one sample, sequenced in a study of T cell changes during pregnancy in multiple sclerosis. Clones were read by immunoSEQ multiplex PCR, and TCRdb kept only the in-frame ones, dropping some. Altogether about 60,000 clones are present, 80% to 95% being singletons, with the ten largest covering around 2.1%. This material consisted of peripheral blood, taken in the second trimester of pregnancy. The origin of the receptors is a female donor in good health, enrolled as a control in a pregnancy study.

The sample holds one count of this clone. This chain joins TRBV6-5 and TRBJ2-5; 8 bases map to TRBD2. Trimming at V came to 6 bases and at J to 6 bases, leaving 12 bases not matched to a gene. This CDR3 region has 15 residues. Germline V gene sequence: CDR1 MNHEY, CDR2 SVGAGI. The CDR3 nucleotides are TGTGCCAGCAGCCCCGCCGGGGGGGGGCTAAAGACCCAGTACTTC. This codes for CASSPAGGGLKTQYF.

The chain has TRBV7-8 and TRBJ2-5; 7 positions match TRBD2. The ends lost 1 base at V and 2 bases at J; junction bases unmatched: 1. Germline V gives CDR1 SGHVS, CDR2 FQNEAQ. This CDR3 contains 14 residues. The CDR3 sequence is CASSLGDYQETQYF. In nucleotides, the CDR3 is TGTGCCAGCAGCTTAGGGGACTATCAAGAGACCCAGTACTTC.

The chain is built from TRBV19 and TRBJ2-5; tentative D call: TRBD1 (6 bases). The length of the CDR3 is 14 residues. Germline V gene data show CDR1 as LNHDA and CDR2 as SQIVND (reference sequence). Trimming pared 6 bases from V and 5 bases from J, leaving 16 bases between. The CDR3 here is CASSHRQATETQYF. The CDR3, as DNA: TGTGCCAGTAGCCATAGACAGGCGACGGAGACCCAGTACTTC.

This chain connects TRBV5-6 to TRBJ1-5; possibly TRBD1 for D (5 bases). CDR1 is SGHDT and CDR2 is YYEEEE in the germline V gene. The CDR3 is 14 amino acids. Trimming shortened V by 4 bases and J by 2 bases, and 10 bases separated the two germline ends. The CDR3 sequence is CASSEGVGNQPQHF. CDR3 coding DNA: TGTGCCAGCAGCGAAGGGGTGGGCAATCAGCCCCAGCATTTT.

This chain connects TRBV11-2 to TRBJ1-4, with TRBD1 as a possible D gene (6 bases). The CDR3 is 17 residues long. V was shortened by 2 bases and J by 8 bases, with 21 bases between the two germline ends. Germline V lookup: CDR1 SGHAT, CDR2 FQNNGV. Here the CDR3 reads CASSLKEGGGGYEKLFF. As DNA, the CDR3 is TGTGCCAGCAGCTTAAAGGAAGGTGGGGGCGGGTACGAAAAACTGTTTTTT.

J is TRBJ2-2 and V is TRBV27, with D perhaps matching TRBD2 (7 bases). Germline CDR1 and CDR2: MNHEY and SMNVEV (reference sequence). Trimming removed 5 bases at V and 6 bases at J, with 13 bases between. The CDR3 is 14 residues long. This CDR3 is CASSRGGAPGELFF. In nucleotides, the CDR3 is TGTGCCAGCAGTAGGGGGGGCGCCCCCGGGGAGCTGTTTTTT.

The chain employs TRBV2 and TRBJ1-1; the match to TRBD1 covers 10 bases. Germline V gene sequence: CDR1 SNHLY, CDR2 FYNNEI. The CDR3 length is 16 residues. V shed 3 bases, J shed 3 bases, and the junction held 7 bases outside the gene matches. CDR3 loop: CASSDPDRGGDTEAFF. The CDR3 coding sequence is TGTGCCAGCAGTGATCCGGACAGGGGGGGGGACACTGAAGCTTTCTTT. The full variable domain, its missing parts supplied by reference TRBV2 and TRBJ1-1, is EPEVTQTPSHQVTQMGQEVILRCVPISNHLYFYWYRQILGQKVEFLVSFYNNEISEKSEIFDDQFSVERPDGSNFTLKIRSTKLEDSAMYFCASSDPDRGGDTEAFFGQGTRLTVV.

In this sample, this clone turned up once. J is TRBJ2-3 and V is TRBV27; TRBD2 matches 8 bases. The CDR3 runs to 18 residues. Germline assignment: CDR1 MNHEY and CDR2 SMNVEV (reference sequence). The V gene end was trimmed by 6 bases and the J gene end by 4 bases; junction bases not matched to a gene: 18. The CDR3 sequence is CASSPSSLSGGPSDTQYF. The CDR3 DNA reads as TGTGCCAGCAGCCCGTCCTCTCTCAGCGGGGGACCCTCAGATACGCAGTATTTT.

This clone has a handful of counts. The CDR3 DNA sequence: TGTGCCAGCAGTGAACAGGACACAGATACGCAGTATTTT. Its protein product is CASSEQDTDTQYF. The chain links TRBV25-1 to TRBJ2-3; D ambiguous. V was clipped by 2 bases and J by 2 bases, with 5 bases between them. Germline values: CDR1 MGHDK, CDR2 SYGVNS. The CDR3 runs 13 residues.

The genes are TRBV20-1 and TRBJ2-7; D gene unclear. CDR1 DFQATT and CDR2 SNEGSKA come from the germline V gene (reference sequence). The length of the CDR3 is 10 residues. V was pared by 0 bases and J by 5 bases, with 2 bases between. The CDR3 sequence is CSARDNEQYF. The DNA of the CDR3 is TGCAGTGCTAGAGATAACGAGCAGTACTTC.

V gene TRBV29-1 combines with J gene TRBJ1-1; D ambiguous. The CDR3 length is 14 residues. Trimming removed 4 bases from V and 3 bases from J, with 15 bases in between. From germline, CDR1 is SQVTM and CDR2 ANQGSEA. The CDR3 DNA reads TGCAGCGTTGGATCAGCGGGTCGGGACACTGAAGCTTTCTTT. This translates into CSVGSAGRDTEAFF. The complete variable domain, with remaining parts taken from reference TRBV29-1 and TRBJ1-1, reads SAVISQKPSRDICQRGTSLTIQCQVDSQVTMMFWYRQQPGQSLTLIATANQGSEATYESGFVIDKFPISRPNLTFSTLTVSNMSPEDSSIYLCSVGSAGRDTEAFFGQGTRLTVV.

As DNA, the CDR3 is TGTGCCAGCAGTGAAGGAACGGCGGGGACCCAGTACTTC. Its protein is CASSEGTAGTQYF. The V call is TRBV25-1, the J call TRBJ2-5, with D possibly TRBD2 on 5 matching bases. Trimming took 2 bases from V and 7 from J, leaving 11 bases between them. The length of the CDR3 is 13 residues. Germline loops: CDR1 MGHDK, CDR2 SYGVNS.

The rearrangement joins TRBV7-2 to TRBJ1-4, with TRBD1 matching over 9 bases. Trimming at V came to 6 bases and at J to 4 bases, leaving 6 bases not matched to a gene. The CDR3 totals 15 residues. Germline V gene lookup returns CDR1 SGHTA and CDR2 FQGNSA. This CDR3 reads CASRSGTGNNEKLFF. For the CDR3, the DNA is TGTGCCAGCAGATCCGGGACAGGGAATAATGAAAAACTGTTTTTT.

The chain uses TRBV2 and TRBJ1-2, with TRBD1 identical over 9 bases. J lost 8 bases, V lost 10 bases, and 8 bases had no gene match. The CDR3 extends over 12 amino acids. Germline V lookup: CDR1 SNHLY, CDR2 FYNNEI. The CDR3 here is CATKRDRVGYTF. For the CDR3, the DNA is TGTGCCACCAAAAGGGACAGGGTCGGCTACACCTTC.

The CDR3 bases are TGTGCCAGCAGCCTAGGGACTAGCGGGATGAGTCCCTACAATGAGCAGTTCTTC. Protein: CASSLGTSGMSPYNEQFF. The chain joins TRBV5-4 to TRBJ2-1, with 13 bases lining up with TRBD2. The CDR3 runs 18 residues. CDR1 is SGHNT and CDR2 is YYREEE in the germline V gene (reference sequence). With 4 bases clipped from V and 2 bases from J, the junction kept 9 bases outside the gene matches.

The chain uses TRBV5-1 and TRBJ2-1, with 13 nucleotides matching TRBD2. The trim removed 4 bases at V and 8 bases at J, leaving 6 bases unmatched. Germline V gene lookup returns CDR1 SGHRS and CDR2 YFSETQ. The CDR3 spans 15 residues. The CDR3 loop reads CASSPGTSGIHEQFF. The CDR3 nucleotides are TGCGCCAGCAGCCCCGGGACTAGCGGGATTCATGAGCAGTTCTTC. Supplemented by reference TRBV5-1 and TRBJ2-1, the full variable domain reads KAGVTQTPRYLIKTRGQQVTLSCSPISGHRSVSWYQQTPGQGLQFLFEYFSETQRNKGNFPGRFSGRQFSNSRSEMNVSTLELGDSALYLCASSPGTSGIHEQFFGPGTRLTVL.

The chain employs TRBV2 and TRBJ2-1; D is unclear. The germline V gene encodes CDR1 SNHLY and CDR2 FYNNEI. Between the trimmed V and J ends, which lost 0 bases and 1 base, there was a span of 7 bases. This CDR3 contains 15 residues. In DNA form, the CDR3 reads TGTGCCAGCAGTGAAGCGTTTGCGTCCTACAATGAGCAGTTCTTC. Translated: CASSEAFASYNEQFF.

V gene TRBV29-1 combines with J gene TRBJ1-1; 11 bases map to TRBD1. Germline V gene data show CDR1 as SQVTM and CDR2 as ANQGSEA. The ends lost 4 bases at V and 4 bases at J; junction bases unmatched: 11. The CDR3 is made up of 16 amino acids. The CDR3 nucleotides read TGCAGCGTTGTAGGGACAGGGGGACCTTTTGGCACTGAAGCTTTCTTT. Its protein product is CSVVGTGGPFGTEAFF.

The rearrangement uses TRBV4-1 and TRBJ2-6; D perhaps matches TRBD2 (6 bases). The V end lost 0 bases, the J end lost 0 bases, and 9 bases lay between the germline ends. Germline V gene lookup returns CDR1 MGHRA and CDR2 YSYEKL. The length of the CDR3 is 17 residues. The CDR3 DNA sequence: TGCGCCAGCAGCCAAGAAGGGACTTTCTCTGGGGCCAACGTCCTGACTTTC. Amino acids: CASSQEGTFSGANVLTF.

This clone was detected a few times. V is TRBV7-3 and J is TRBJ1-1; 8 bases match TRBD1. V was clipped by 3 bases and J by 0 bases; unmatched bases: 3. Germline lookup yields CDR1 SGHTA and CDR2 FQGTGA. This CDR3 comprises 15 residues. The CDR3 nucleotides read TGTGCCAGCAGCTTGGGACAGGTTGTGAACACTGAAGCTTTCTTT. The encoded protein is CASSLGQVVNTEAFF.

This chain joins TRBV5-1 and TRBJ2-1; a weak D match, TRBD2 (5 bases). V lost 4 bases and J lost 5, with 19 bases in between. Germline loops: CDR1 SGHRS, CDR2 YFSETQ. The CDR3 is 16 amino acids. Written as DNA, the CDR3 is TGCGCCAGCAGCGCCACACCTAGCCATAATAACAATGAGCAGTTCTTC. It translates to CASSATPSHNNNEQFF.

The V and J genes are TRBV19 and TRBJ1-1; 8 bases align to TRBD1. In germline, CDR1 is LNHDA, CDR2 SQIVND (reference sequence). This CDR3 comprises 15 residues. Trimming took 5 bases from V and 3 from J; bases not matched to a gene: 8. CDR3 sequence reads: CASSPHRGVYTEAFF. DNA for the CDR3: TGTGCCAGTAGTCCCCACAGGGGGGTGTACACTGAAGCTTTCTTT.

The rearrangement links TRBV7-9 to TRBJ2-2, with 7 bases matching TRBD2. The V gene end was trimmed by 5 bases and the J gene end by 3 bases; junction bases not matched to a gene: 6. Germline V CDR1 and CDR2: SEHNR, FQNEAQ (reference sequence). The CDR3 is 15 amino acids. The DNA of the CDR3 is TGTGCCAGCAGCCCGCGGGACTATTACACCGGGGAGCTGTTTTTT. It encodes CASSPRDYYTGELFF.